The rows below give T cell receptor beta chains drawn from one sample of a study of blood T cell repertoires in COVID-19. Sequenced by immunoSEQ multiplex PCR; TCRdb stores in-frame clones only, minus some. The sample holds around 200,000 clones, roughly 88% seen once. The sequencing sample was made of peripheral blood. These receptors all stem from a man aged 60 to 69 with acute or convalescent COVID-19. Both conserved end residues are part of each CDR3. D genes are given only for firm matches. Expanded clones are given a class, and other clones once, few, many or no size at all.

len: 17; v_gene: TRBV7-4; abundance: -; j_gene: TRBJ1-6; d_gene: -; CDR3nt: TGTGCCAGCAGCTTATATCGAATAAGGGAGGAGAATTCACCCCTCCACTTT; CDR3aa: CASSLYRIREENSPLHF
len: 15; v_gene: TRBV7-9; abundance: -; j_gene: TRBJ2-1; d_gene: -; CDR3nt: TGTGCCAGCAGCTTAGCGCTGGTAGCCTCCGATGAGCAGTTCTTC; CDR3aa: CASSLALVASDEQFF
len: 15; v_gene: TRBV5-1; abundance: -; j_gene: TRBJ2-2; d_gene: -; CDR3nt: TGCGCCAGCAGCTTCGTCGGGAGTAGCACCGGGGAGCTGTTTTTT; CDR3aa: CASSFVGSSTGELFF
len: 17; v_gene: TRBV28; abundance: -; j_gene: TRBJ2-5; d_gene: TRBD1; CDR3nt: TGTGCCAGCAGTTTAAGGACAGGGGAGGGAACCCAAGAGACCCAGTACTTC; CDR3aa: CASSLRTGEGTQETQYF
len: 13; v_gene: TRBV7-2; abundance: once; j_gene: TRBJ1-1; d_gene: -; CDR3nt: TGTGCCAGCAGCCAACGGGAGAACACTGAAGCTTTCTTT; CDR3aa: CASSQRENTEAFF
len: 16; v_gene: TRBV5-5; abundance: -; j_gene: TRBJ2-5; d_gene: TRBD2; CDR3nt: TGTGCCAGCAGCTTGGAGTTGGCGGGAGGCCGGGAGACCCAGTACTTC; CDR3aa: CASSLELAGGRETQYF
len: 12; v_gene: TRBV6-5; abundance: -; j_gene: TRBJ2-7; d_gene: -; CDR3nt: TGTGCCAGCGGAGGGAGCTCCTACGAGCAGTACTTC; CDR3aa: CASGGSSYEQYF
len: 17; v_gene: TRBV28; abundance: -; j_gene: TRBJ2-3; d_gene: TRBD1; CDR3nt: TGTGCCAGCAGTTTATGGGCCAGGGGGCGAGGCACAGATACGCAGTATTTT; CDR3aa: CASSLWARGRGTDTQYF
len: 15; v_gene: TRBV19; abundance: -; j_gene: TRBJ2-3; d_gene: TRBD2; CDR3nt: TGTGCCAGTAGTATTGCACTAGCGGCCACAGATACGCAGTATTTT; CDR3aa: CASSIALAATDTQYF
len: 12; v_gene: TRBV5-1; abundance: -; j_gene: TRBJ2-7; d_gene: -; CDR3nt: TGCGCCAGCAGCTTGGCCGGGGACGAGCAGTACTTC; CDR3aa: CASSLAGDEQYF
len: 19; v_gene: TRBV18; abundance: -; j_gene: TRBJ1-5; d_gene: TRBD1; CDR3nt: TGTGCCAGCTCAATCCACGAACAGGGGGGGGGTTATAGCAATCAGCCCCAGCATTTT; CDR3aa: CASSIHEQGGGYSNQPQHF
len: 14; v_gene: TRBV11-3; abundance: -; j_gene: TRBJ1-2; d_gene: -; CDR3nt: TGTGCCAGCAGCTTGCTCAGGGTTGACTATGGCTACACCTTC; CDR3aa: CASSLLRVDYGYTF
len: 15; v_gene: TRBV7-2; abundance: -; j_gene: TRBJ2-7; d_gene: TRBD2; CDR3nt: TGTGCCAGCAGCCGCATCAGCGGGATGGCGGACGAGCAGTACTTC; CDR3aa: CASSRISGMADEQYF
len: 13; v_gene: TRBV28; abundance: once; j_gene: TRBJ1-4; d_gene: -; CDR3nt: TGTGCCAGCAGCCAACAGGGACGCGAAAAACTGTTTTTT; CDR3aa: CASSQQGREKLFF
len: 14; v_gene: TRBV24-1; abundance: -; j_gene: TRBJ2-3; d_gene: -; CDR3nt: TGTGCCACCAGTGAGGGGGGAGTGGCAGATACGCAGTATTTT; CDR3aa: CATSEGGVADTQYF
len: 12; v_gene: TRBV7-9; abundance: -; j_gene: TRBJ2-7; d_gene: -; CDR3nt: TGTGCCAGCAGCATCGGGACCTACGAGCAGTACTTC; CDR3aa: CASSIGTYEQYF
len: 16; v_gene: TRBV28; abundance: -; j_gene: TRBJ1-2; d_gene: -; CDR3nt: TGTGCCAGCAGATCCCAACGGCAGGGCAACCAATATGGCTACACCTTC; CDR3aa: CASRSQRQGNQYGYTF
len: 15; v_gene: TRBV6-5; abundance: -; j_gene: TRBJ1-5; d_gene: TRBD1; CDR3nt: TGTGCCAGCAGTACAGGGGGCTCGGGCAATCAGCCCCAGCATTTT; CDR3aa: CASSTGGSGNQPQHF
len: 14; v_gene: TRBV2; abundance: -; j_gene: TRBJ2-7; d_gene: -; CDR3nt: TGTGCCAGCAGTGGCGCGGGACTGATCTACGAGCAGTACTTC; CDR3aa: CASSGAGLIYEQYF
len: 15; v_gene: TRBV29-1; abundance: -; j_gene: TRBJ2-6; d_gene: TRBD1; CDR3nt: TGCAGCGTAAGGGACAGGGTAAATGGGGCCAACGTCCTGACTTTC; CDR3aa: CSVRDRVNGANVLTF
len: 15; v_gene: TRBV4-3; abundance: -; j_gene: TRBJ2-1; d_gene: TRBD1; CDR3nt: TGCGCCAGCAGCCAGGACCGGGACAGCTACAATGAGCAGTTCTTC; CDR3aa: CASSQDRDSYNEQFF
len: 13; v_gene: TRBV6-5; abundance: -; j_gene: TRBJ1-2; d_gene: -; CDR3nt: TGTGCCTCCCTCGGAGTGGTGGGAGATGGCTACACCTTC; CDR3aa: CASLGVVGDGYTF
len: 16; v_gene: TRBV28; abundance: -; j_gene: TRBJ2-7; d_gene: -; CDR3nt: TGTGCCAGCCCACCCCCGTCCGGGACAATCGGCTACGAGCAGTACTTC; CDR3aa: CASPPPSGTIGYEQYF
len: 13; v_gene: TRBV5-5; abundance: -; j_gene: TRBJ1-2; d_gene: TRBD1; CDR3nt: TGTGCCAGCAGCCTGGGACAGGGAGATGGCTACACCTTC; CDR3aa: CASSLGQGDGYTF
len: 14; v_gene: TRBV6-2/TRBV6-3; abundance: -; j_gene: TRBJ2-7; d_gene: -; CDR3nt: TGTGCCAGCAGTTACTCGCGAGGGAACTACGAGCAGTACTTC; CDR3aa: CASSYSRGNYEQYF
len: 15; v_gene: TRBV9; abundance: -; j_gene: TRBJ1-5; d_gene: TRBD1; CDR3nt: TGTGCCAGCAGCGTAGACGGGCAGGGGGGTCAGCCCCAGCATTTT; CDR3aa: CASSVDGQGGQPQHF
len: 16; v_gene: TRBV11-2; abundance: -; j_gene: TRBJ2-6; d_gene: TRBD1; CDR3nt: TGTGCCAGCAGACAGGGGGCTAGCTCTGGGGCCAACGTCCTGACTTTC; CDR3aa: CASRQGASSGANVLTF
len: 14; v_gene: TRBV7-3; abundance: -; j_gene: TRBJ2-1; d_gene: TRBD2; CDR3nt: TGTGCCAGCAGTAGCGGGAGTCTGGACAATGAGCAGTTCTTC; CDR3aa: CASSSGSLDNEQFF
len: 16; v_gene: TRBV11-2; abundance: -; j_gene: TRBJ2-6; d_gene: -; CDR3nt: TGTGCCGCCAAACGCCCGGGGAGCTCTGGGGCCAACGTCCTGACTTTC; CDR3aa: CAAKRPGSSGANVLTF
len: 14; v_gene: TRBV29-1; abundance: -; j_gene: TRBJ2-2; d_gene: TRBD2; CDR3nt: TGCAGCGCGTCCGGGACTAGTTACACCGGGGAGCTGTTTTTT; CDR3aa: CSASGTSYTGELFF
len: 13; v_gene: TRBV2; abundance: -; j_gene: TRBJ2-1; d_gene: -; CDR3nt: TGTGCCAGCAGGCCCACGAGGTACAATGAGCAGTTCTTC; CDR3aa: CASRPTRYNEQFF
len: 15; v_gene: TRBV6-1; abundance: -; j_gene: TRBJ1-5; d_gene: -; CDR3nt: TGTGCCAGCAGTGAAGGCAGAATCGGCAATCAGCCCCAGCATTTT; CDR3aa: CASSEGRIGNQPQHF
len: 13; v_gene: TRBV28; abundance: once; j_gene: TRBJ2-7; d_gene: -; CDR3nt: TGTGCCAGCAGGGATCCGGGGATCGGGGAGCAGTACTTC; CDR3aa: CASRDPGIGEQYF
len: 13; v_gene: TRBV6-5; abundance: -; j_gene: TRBJ1-2; d_gene: -; CDR3nt: TGTGCCAGCAGTTACTCTGGGGGAGGGGGCTACACCTTC; CDR3aa: CASSYSGGGGYTF
len: 13; v_gene: TRBV3-1/TRBV3-2; abundance: few; j_gene: TRBJ2-7; d_gene: -; CDR3nt: TGTGCCAGCAGCCAATTTGCCCGCCGGGAGCAGTACTTC; CDR3aa: CASSQFARREQYF
len: 14; v_gene: TRBV27; abundance: -; j_gene: TRBJ1-4; d_gene: -; CDR3nt: TGTGCCAGCAGGGAGACGGCCCTTAATGAAAAACTGTTTTTT; CDR3aa: CASRETALNEKLFF
len: 13; v_gene: TRBV27; abundance: -; j_gene: TRBJ1-2; d_gene: -; CDR3nt: TGTGCCAGCGGCGGAAACACCGGTTATGGCTACACCTTC; CDR3aa: CASGGNTGYGYTF
len: 14; v_gene: TRBV2; abundance: once; j_gene: TRBJ1-5; d_gene: -; CDR3nt: TGTGCCAGCACTAGGGTAGGGGGCAATCAGCCCCAGCATTTT; CDR3aa: CASTRVGGNQPQHF
len: 14; v_gene: TRBV5-1; abundance: -; j_gene: TRBJ2-1; d_gene: TRBD2; CDR3nt: TGCGCCAGCAAAACGGGGGGGTCCAGGAATGAGCAGTTCTTC; CDR3aa: CASKTGGSRNEQFF
len: 15; v_gene: TRBV28; abundance: -; j_gene: TRBJ1-2; d_gene: -; CDR3nt: TGTGCCAGCATACCACAGGGCCGCTATCGACGTGGCTACACCTTC; CDR3aa: CASIPQGRYRRGYTF
len: 13; v_gene: TRBV19; abundance: -; j_gene: TRBJ1-1; d_gene: -; CDR3nt: TGTGCCAGTAACGATTACCTGAGCACTGAAGCTTTCTTT; CDR3aa: CASNDYLSTEAFF
len: 12; v_gene: TRBV30; abundance: once; j_gene: TRBJ1-6; d_gene: -; CDR3nt: TGTGCCTGGAGTCTACAGAATTCACCCCTCCACTTT; CDR3aa: CAWSLQNSPLHF
len: 13; v_gene: TRBV6-6; abundance: -; j_gene: TRBJ1-1; d_gene: -; CDR3nt: TGTGCCAGCAGTTACCGCGGGACGGATGAAGCTTTCTTT; CDR3aa: CASSYRGTDEAFF
len: 15; v_gene: TRBV7-9; abundance: -; j_gene: TRBJ1-4; d_gene: -; CDR3nt: TGTGCCAGCAGGGCCAACAGTGCAACTAATGAAAAACTGTTTTTT; CDR3aa: CASRANSATNEKLFF
len: 17; v_gene: TRBV18; abundance: once; j_gene: TRBJ2-1; d_gene: TRBD1; CDR3nt: TGTGCCAGCTCAGCCCGAAATTCGGACAGGGGGTCCAATGAGCAGTTCTTC; CDR3aa: CASSARNSDRGSNEQFF
len: 15; v_gene: TRBV6-5; abundance: -; j_gene: TRBJ1-4; d_gene: -; CDR3nt: TGTGCCAGCAGTTACAATTCGGGGGGCGGCGAAAAACTGTTTTTT; CDR3aa: CASSYNSGGGEKLFF
len: 15; v_gene: TRBV10-3; abundance: few; j_gene: TRBJ2-1; d_gene: -; CDR3nt: TGTGCCATCAGTGAGAGGGGGAACTCCTACAATGAGCAGTTCTTC; CDR3aa: CAISERGNSYNEQFF
len: 15; v_gene: TRBV4-1; abundance: -; j_gene: TRBJ2-7; d_gene: -; CDR3nt: TGCGCCAGCAGCCCTGGTCGGAGCGGCTCCTACGAGCAGTACTTC; CDR3aa: CASSPGRSGSYEQYF
len: 16; v_gene: TRBV7-9; abundance: -; j_gene: TRBJ2-5; d_gene: TRBD2; CDR3nt: TGTGCCAGCAGCTCACTAGCGGGAGGGGGGCAAGAGACCCAGTACTTC; CDR3aa: CASSSLAGGGQETQYF
len: 14; v_gene: TRBV5-1; abundance: -; j_gene: TRBJ2-2; d_gene: -; CDR3nt: TGCGCCAGCAGCTTGGACTGGAACACCGGGGAGCTGTTTTTT; CDR3aa: CASSLDWNTGELFF